One sample yielded the 31 T cell receptor beta chains listed below, sequenced in a study of CD8 T cells in Susac syndrome. A quantity of about 0.5 to 1 ug RNA underwent reverse transcription using random hexamers. MiXCR, applied by TCRdb to the immunoSEQ multiplex PCR reads, yields one record per CDR3 protein. This table holds tens of thousands of distinct CDR3 sequences, around 96% found once. The sample taken for sequencing was CD8+ T cells from PBMCs. The origin of the receptors is a human donor with Susac syndrome.

J is TRBJ1-2 and V is TRBV29-1; a weak D match, TRBD1 (5 bases). Between the trimmed V and J ends, which lost 3 bases and 4 bases, there was a span of 9 bases. The CDR3 length is 12 residues. The germline CDR1 and CDR2 sequences are SQVTM and ANQGSEA. In DNA, the CDR3 is TGCAGCGTTGACAGGGATGCCTATGGCTACACCTTC. Translated, it gives CSVDRDAYGYTF.

J is TRBJ2-4 and V is TRBV14; maybe TRBD2 (6 bases). Germline V gene data show CDR1 as SGHDN and CDR2 as FVKESK. Deletions cut 0 bases from V and 0 bases from J, with 9 bases between. The CDR3 loop spans 16 amino acids. The CDR3 nucleotides are TGTGCCAGCAGCCAAGAGGCGGGGTTAGCCAAAAACATTCAGTACTTC. Amino acids: CASSQEAGLAKNIQYF.

The V call is TRBV12-3 or TRBV12-4, the J call TRBJ1-6; D perhaps matches TRBD1 (6 bases). The CDR3 sequence is 14 residues long. The ends were cut back, 6 bases at V and 9 bases at J, with 15 bases in the middle. The CDR3: CASSLPGALSPLHF. CDR3 in DNA: TGTGCCAGCAGCCTCCCGGGGGCCCTTTCACCCCTCCACTTT.

The CDR3 sequence is CASSLVGSNYGYTF. CDR3 DNA sequence: TGCGCCAGCAGCTTGGTCGGCAGTAACTATGGCTACACCTTC. J is TRBJ1-2 and V is TRBV5-1, with no clear D. Looked up from germline, CDR1 is SGHRS and CDR2 is YFSETQ. Between the trimmed V and J ends, which lost 0 bases and 1 base, there was a span of 7 bases. The CDR3 loop spans 14 amino acids.

The chain employs TRBV29-1 and TRBJ1-1; no clear D. V was pared by 6 bases and J by 4 bases, with 12 bases between. Germline lookup yields CDR1 SQVTM and CDR2 ANQGSEA. The CDR3 covers 12 residues. CDR3 nucleotides: TGCAGCGTCCCGGTTGAGGGCACTGAAGCTTTCTTT. It specifies CSVPVEGTEAFF.

V is TRBV2 and J is TRBJ2-3; TRBD2 might be the D (6 bases). Germline CDR1 SNHLY, CDR2 FYNNEI. The CDR3 totals 13 residues. V lost 8 bases to trimming and J lost 5 bases, with 14 bases between them. The DNA of the CDR3 is TGTGCCAGCGGGCGGAGGGGTATAGATACGCAGTATTTT. Translating gives CASGRRGIDTQYF.

This rearrangement joins TRBV30 to TRBJ2-7, with TRBD1 matching over 10 bases. The germline CDR1 and CDR2 sequences are GTSNPN and SVGIG (reference sequence). V shed 3 bases and J 6 bases; nucleotides not matched to a gene: 5. The CDR3 covers 13 residues. The CDR3 reads CAWSEGQGSEQYF. The CDR3 nucleotides are TGTGCCTGGAGCGAGGGACAGGGGAGCGAGCAGTACTTC.

This chain links TRBV4-2 with TRBJ1-6, with D uncertain. There are 15 residues in the CDR3. Trimming removed 0 bases at V and 1 base at J, with 4 bases between. Germline V gives CDR1 LGHNA, CDR2 YNFKEQ. CDR3 bases: TGTGCCAGCAGCCAAGAGGGTTCCTATAATTCACCCCTCCACTTT. Translating gives CASSQEGSYNSPLHF.

This clonotype was observed a single time. The chain combines TRBV7-9 with TRBJ1-1; the match to TRBD1 covers 7 bases. Per germline, CDR1 SEHNR and CDR2 FQNEAQ (reference sequence). The CDR3 contains 16 residues. J lost 1 base, V lost 6 bases, and 11 bases had no gene match. As DNA, the CDR3 is TGTGCCAGCAGTTACTCACCGCAGGGGGGGAACACTGAAGCTTTCTTT. Its translation: CASSYSPQGGNTEAFF.

The chain combines TRBV4-3 with TRBJ2-1; possibly TRBD1 or TRBD2 for D (5 bases each). V dropped 0 bases and J dropped 0 bases, with 9 bases sitting between them. Per germline, CDR1 LGHNA and CDR2 YSLEER. The CDR3 loop spans 16 amino acids. The CDR3 sequence is CASSQDAGSSYNEQFF. The CDR3 coding sequence is TGCGCCAGCAGCCAAGATGCAGGGAGCTCCTACAATGAGCAGTTCTTC.

The chain joins TRBV27 to TRBJ2-5; 10 positions agree with TRBD1. This CDR3 is built from 15 residues. V was pared by 11 bases and J by 1 base, with 10 bases of the junction left unmatched. Per germline, CDR1 MNHEY and CDR2 SMNVEV (reference sequence). The CDR3 region is CAFVGGDRGQETQYF. The DNA for the CDR3 is TGTGCCTTTGTTGGCGGGGACAGGGGCCAAGAGACCCAGTACTTC.

This chain links TRBV5-6 with TRBJ1-1; D remains unclear. The germline CDR1 and CDR2 sequences are SGHDT and YYEEEE. The ends were cut back, 6 bases at V and 1 base at J, with 7 bases in the middle. The CDR3 covers 12 residues. The CDR3 DNA sequence: TGTGCCAGCAAGCGGGCGAACACTGAAGCTTTCTTT. This encodes CASKRANTEAFF.

The chain is built from TRBV25-1 and TRBJ2-7, with 7 nucleotides matching TRBD1. Germline-derived CDR1 and CDR2 are MGHDK and SYGVNS. CDR3 length equals 16 residues. Trimming removed 1 base from V and 2 bases from J; junction bases left unmatched: 8. The CDR3 DNA reads TGTGCCAGCAGTGAATCCCGACAGGGCCCAACCTACGAGCAGTACTTC. This sequence encodes CASSESRQGPTYEQYF.

V gene TRBV27 combines with J gene TRBJ1-5; D is uncertain. This CDR3 has 14 residues. Between the trimmed V and J ends, which lost 7 bases and 0 bases, there was a span of 10 bases. Per the germline V gene, CDR1 is MNHEY and CDR2 is SMNVEV (reference sequence). CDR3 in amino acids: CASNPLGSNQPQHF. The CDR3 nucleotides read TGTGCCAGCAACCCGCTCGGTAGCAATCAGCCCCAGCATTTT.

The chain couples TRBV19 to TRBJ1-5; TRBD1 might be the D (5 bases). The V end lost 6 bases, the J end lost 4 bases, and 10 bases lay between the germline ends. The CDR3 is 13 residues long. The germline gives CDR1 LNHDA, CDR2 SQIVND (reference sequence). As DNA, the CDR3 is TGTGCCAGTAGCCTGACAGAAAATCAGCCCCAGCATTTT. Encoded protein: CASSLTENQPQHF.

This chain uses TRBV20-1 with TRBJ2-3, with D maybe TRBD1 (7 bases). Per germline, CDR1 DFQATT and CDR2 SNEGSKA (reference sequence). The length of the CDR3 is 15 residues. V was shortened by 1 base and J by 3 bases, with 14 bases between the two germline ends. The CDR3 DNA reads TGCAGTGCTAGAGCCGCAGGGGGGAGGACAGATACGCAGTATTTT. Its translation: CSARAAGGRTDTQYF.

This clonotype came up once. The CDR3 nucleotides read TGCAGTGCTAGGGAAGGTGTCTCCTACGAGCAGTACTTC. This translates into CSAREGVSYEQYF. The chain combines TRBV20-1 with TRBJ2-7; no clear D. V was clipped by 3 bases and J by 0 bases, with 9 bases between them. Germline V gives CDR1 DFQATT, CDR2 SNEGSKA (reference sequence). The CDR3 sequence is 13 residues long.

V gene TRBV19 combines with J gene TRBJ2-1; 8 bases fit TRBD2. J was trimmed by 8 bases and V by 2 bases; bases with no gene match: 8. The CDR3 is 15 amino acids. From germline, CDR1 is LNHDA and CDR2 SQIVND (reference sequence). The CDR3 is CASSILGPGGDEQFF. The DNA of the CDR3 is TGTGCCAGTAGTATACTCGGGCCCGGGGGGGATGAGCAGTTCTTC.

This clonotype is a singleton in its sample. The genes are TRBV20-1 and TRBJ2-5; the D is unclear. The CDR3 consists of 12 residues. V was pared by 3 bases and J by 0 bases, with 5 bases between. The germline CDR1 and CDR2 sequences are DFQATT and SNEGSKA (reference sequence). The CDR3 sequence: CSASKYQETQYF. The CDR3 DNA is TGCAGTGCTAGCAAGTACCAAGAGACCCAGTACTTC.

The J gene is TRBJ2-2, the V gene TRBV3-1; TRBD2 is a possible D gene (6 bases). Trimming cost V 1 base and J 3 bases, with 9 bases left between them. CDR1 and CDR2 (germline): LGHDT, YNNKEL (reference sequence). CDR3 length equals 15 residues. This CDR3 reads CASSQVGGDTGELFF. For the CDR3, the DNA is TGTGCCAGCAGCCAAGTGGGGGGTGACACCGGGGAGCTGTTTTTT.

The V gene is TRBV6-5, the J gene TRBJ2-7, with TRBD1 matching 7 bases. The V gene's germline CDR1 is MNHEY and CDR2 SVGAGI. With 4 bases clipped from V and 3 bases from J, the junction kept 12 bases outside the gene matches. The CDR3 is made up of 16 amino acids. Written as DNA, the CDR3 is TGTGCCAGCAGTTCTCCCACCGGGACAGAGTTCTACGAGCAGTACTTC. This sequence encodes CASSSPTGTEFYEQYF.

V and J are TRBV20-1 and TRBJ2-5, with 8 bases matching TRBD2. CDR1 is DFQATT and CDR2 is SNEGSKA in the germline V gene (reference sequence). V lost 1 base and J lost 5; bases outside the gene matches: 3. The CDR3 sequence is 13 residues long. The CDR3 nucleotides read TGCAGTGCTAGAGGGGGCGGGAGGGAGACCCAGTACTTC. Translating it yields CSARGGGRETQYF.

The chain carries TRBV20-1 and TRBJ2-7; 14 bases are shared with TRBD2. Germline-derived CDR1 and CDR2 are DFQATT and SNEGSKA (reference sequence). The CDR3 runs to 16 residues. V was clipped by 4 bases and J by 6 bases; unmatched bases: 11. The chain's CDR3 is CSATRSRLAGGSEQYF. CDR3 in DNA: TGCAGTGCTACCCGATCTAGACTAGCGGGGGGGTCCGAGCAGTACTTC.

This chain uses TRBV7-2 with TRBJ2-3, with D possibly called TRBD1 or TRBD2 (5 bases each). Per germline, CDR1 SGHTA and CDR2 FQGNSA. The V end lost 8 bases, the J end lost 8 bases, and 14 bases lay between the germline ends. The CDR3 sequence is 12 residues long. CDR3 coding DNA: TGTGCCAGCGGGACCTGGGGGAGTACGCAGTATTTT. Residues: CASGTWGSTQYF.

This clonotype was detected once. The rearrangement links TRBV6-6 to TRBJ1-2; TRBD1 aligns across 9 bases. The CDR3 is 16 amino acids. Germline-derived CDR1 and CDR2 are MNHNY and SVGAGI (reference sequence). With V trimmed by 5 bases and J by 3 bases, 10 bases remained unmatched. The CDR3 sequence: CASSTTGTGSDYGYTF. The CDR3 region has the DNA TGTGCCAGCAGTACGACCGGGACAGGGAGTGACTATGGCTACACCTTC.

This chain links TRBV4-2 with TRBJ1-5, with D uncertain. The germline gives CDR1 LGHNA, CDR2 YNFKEQ. The ends were cut back, 1 base at V and 0 bases at J, with 10 bases in the middle. The CDR3 is 16 residues long. The CDR3 DNA is TGTGCCAGCAGCCAAGCCGCGAGCCTTAGCAATCAGCCCCAGCATTTT. Residues: CASSQAASLSNQPQHF.

This rearrangement joins TRBV3-1 to TRBJ1-6; D not certain. Deletions cut 2 bases from V and 3 bases from J, with 8 bases between. The CDR3 covers 15 residues. Germline V gene sequence: CDR1 LGHDT, CDR2 YNNKEL (reference sequence). CDR3 coding DNA: TGTGCCAGCAGCCAAACGGCAGGCTATAATTCACCCCTCCACTTT. Amino acids: CASSQTAGYNSPLHF.

The chain links TRBV11-2 to TRBJ1-2; perhaps TRBD1 as D (6 bases). This CDR3 has 14 amino acids. The ends were cut back, 8 bases at V and 5 bases at J, with 18 bases in the middle. Germline V lookup: CDR1 SGHAT, CDR2 FQNNGV. The CDR3 region is CASSSEGDGYGYTF. The CDR3, as DNA: TGTGCCAGCTCCTCAGAGGGGGATGGGTATGGCTACACCTTC.

This chain links TRBV7-9 with TRBJ2-5; 7 bases align to TRBD1. There are 16 residues in the CDR3. The germline V gene encodes CDR1 SEHNR and CDR2 FQNEAQ (reference sequence). V lost 5 bases and J lost 0; bases outside the gene matches: 9. In DNA form, the CDR3 reads TGTGCCAGCAGCGGGGAGACAGGGATCGACCAAGAGACCCAGTACTTC. This codes for CASSGETGIDQETQYF.

The chain employs TRBV9 and TRBJ2-5, with D perhaps matching TRBD1 (6 bases). The V gene lost 0 bases and the J gene lost 5 bases, with 11 bases spanning the gap. Germline CDR1 reads SGDLS; CDR2 reads YYNGEE. The CDR3 totals 14 residues. CDR3 in amino acids: CASSVEQGMETQYF. CDR3 nucleotides: TGTGCCAGCAGCGTAGAACAGGGAATGGAGACCCAGTACTTC.

The rearrangement links TRBV5-4 to TRBJ2-4, with unresolved D. Trimming took off 0 bases at V and 0 bases at J, with 4 bases between the two ends. The CDR3 consists of 14 residues. Germline V lookup: CDR1 SGHNT, CDR2 YYREEE (reference sequence). CDR3 sequence reads: CASSLEQAKNIQYF. In DNA, the CDR3 is TGTGCCAGCAGCTTGGAACAAGCCAAAAACATTCAGTACTTC. Full variable domain (remainder filled in from reference TRBV5-4 and TRBJ2-4): ETGVTQSPTHLIKTRGQQVTLRCSSQSGHNTVSWYQQALGQGPQFIFQYYREEENGRGNFPPRFSGLQFPNYSSELNVNALELDDSALYLCASSLEQAKNIQYFGAGTRLSVL.